This paragraph reports one TCR beta chain. Its antigen is not identified. The CDR3 consists of 15 residues. Germline lookup yields CDR1 MGHRA and CDR2 YSYEKL. This sample was taken from a study of human CD8 memory T cell subsets. Findings and limits, study-wide: Chao1 estimates indicated that stem-like memory T cells may be more diverse than precursor exhausted T cells. Between stem-like memory and precursor exhausted T cell repertoires, overlap was minimal.

TCR beta libraries were made by UMI-labeled 5' RACE. TCRdb re-called the 5' RACE reads, yielding one record per CDR3 amino acid sequence without DNA. The sample includes 9,500 to 13,000 distinct CDR3 sequences. TPEX cells were CCR7+ PD-1+ TIGIT+ early memory CD8+ T cells with exhausted-like traits. Total CD8+ T cells underwent enrichment via negative magnetic separation. This chain connects TRBV4-1 to TRBJ1-2. Sequencing used CD8+ T cells from PBMCs. The sequence derives from a human donor in good health. The CDR3 loop reads CASSPGLTFNYGYTF.